A selection of T cell receptor beta chains follows, all from one sample in a study of blood T cell repertoires in COVID-19. Measured with immunoSEQ multiplex PCR; TCRdb has only the in-frame clones, and not every one. The profile shows roughly 62,000 clones, roughly three quarters of them singletons. The specimen sequenced was peripheral blood. Receptors originate from an elderly woman with active or convalescent COVID-19. Each CDR3 is given with its conserved first and last residue.

V gene: TRBV5-1; J gene: TRBJ1-5; CDR3 protein: CASSLGTSSNQPQHF
V gene: TRBV27; J gene: TRBJ2-3; CDR3 protein: CASRGPIDTQYF
V gene: TRBV2; J gene: TRBJ2-5; CDR3 protein: CASSAGTGEETQYF
V gene: TRBV2; J gene: TRBJ1-2; CDR3 protein: CASSLMHRDYGYTF
V gene: TRBV5-1; J gene: TRBJ1-3; CDR3 protein: CASSTDGVPGNTIYF
V gene: TRBV3-1/TRBV3-2; J gene: TRBJ2-7; CDR3 protein: CASSQAGTSYEQYF
V gene: TRBV10-2; J gene: TRBJ1-1; CDR3 protein: CATLTGIAEAFF
V gene: TRBV12-3/TRBV12-4; J gene: TRBJ2-2; CDR3 protein: CASFGGHTGELFF
V gene: TRBV19; J gene: TRBJ1-1; CDR3 protein: CASSKQNTEAFF
V gene: TRBV11-3; J gene: TRBJ2-3; CDR3 protein: CASRRETWTGKDTQYF
V gene: TRBV7-3; J gene: TRBJ1-1; CDR3 protein: CASSLFPGGTEAFF
V gene: TRBV5-1; J gene: TRBJ2-7; CDR3 protein: CASSLVLDSEQYF
V gene: TRBV19; J gene: TRBJ1-4; CDR3 protein: CATHNGEKLFF
V gene: TRBV2; J gene: TRBJ1-6; CDR3 protein: CASSDEGGGSPLHF
V gene: TRBV4-1; J gene: TRBJ2-3; CDR3 protein: CASSPWTSGGVEYF
V gene: TRBV11-2; J gene: TRBJ2-2; CDR3 protein: CASSLAGSGELFF
V gene: TRBV10-3; J gene: TRBJ1-2; CDR3 protein: CAISGGNRAGYGYTF
V gene: TRBV13; J gene: TRBJ2-2; CDR3 protein: CASSLSSGAGELFF
V gene: TRBV5-1; J gene: TRBJ2-5; CDR3 protein: CASSGTGPGGTQYF
V gene: TRBV3-1/TRBV3-2; J gene: TRBJ1-6; CDR3 protein: CASSLGQTRGYNSPLHF
V gene: TRBV19; J gene: TRBJ2-7; CDR3 protein: CASGGEFEQYF
V gene: TRBV5-1; J gene: TRBJ2-5; CDR3 protein: CASSLGASGEETQYF
V gene: TRBV4-2; J gene: TRBJ2-5; CDR3 protein: CASSQDGTGGEETQYF
V gene: TRBV9; J gene: TRBJ2-7; CDR3 protein: CASSVSGTSGGAGYEQYF
V gene: TRBV11-2; J gene: TRBJ2-2; CDR3 protein: CASSDTYRTNTGELFF
V gene: TRBV2; J gene: TRBJ1-4; CDR3 protein: CASSPDSYENEKLFF
V gene: TRBV27; J gene: TRBJ1-2; CDR3 protein: CASSPRTGEVYGYTF
V gene: TRBV28; J gene: TRBJ1-1; CDR3 protein: CATGTANTEAFF
V gene: TRBV3-1/TRBV3-2; J gene: TRBJ1-2; CDR3 protein: CASSQLTGANYGYTF
V gene: TRBV5-1; J gene: TRBJ2-5; CDR3 protein: CASGRTGGQETQYF
V gene: TRBV4-2; J gene: TRBJ2-7; CDR3 protein: CASSQDVAGGWREQYF
V gene: TRBV5-8; J gene: TRBJ1-1; CDR3 protein: CASSFYRGQNTEAFF
V gene: TRBV10-2; J gene: TRBJ1-5; CDR3 protein: CASREDRAEEPQHF
V gene: TRBV12-1; J gene: TRBJ1-1; CDR3 protein: CASSFGGLGCEGNSASEAFF
V gene: TRBV6-6; J gene: TRBJ1-1; CDR3 protein: CASSRPQGAAEAFF
V gene: TRBV29-1; J gene: TRBJ1-2; CDR3 protein: CSVEGEDRGSLYGYTF
V gene: TRBV11-2; J gene: TRBJ2-5; CDR3 protein: CASSLRGALQETQYF
V gene: TRBV12-3/TRBV12-4; J gene: TRBJ1-2; CDR3 protein: CASSRTRGYTF
V gene: TRBV25-1; J gene: TRBJ2-1; CDR3 protein: CASSESGGSSYNEQFF
V gene: TRBV15; J gene: TRBJ2-7; CDR3 protein: CATSRSRGQYEQYF
V gene: TRBV5-1; J gene: TRBJ2-3; CDR3 protein: CASRGQGVRTDTQYF
V gene: TRBV6-5; J gene: TRBJ1-4; CDR3 protein: CASSYTTGDNEKLFF
V gene: TRBV4-1; J gene: TRBJ1-1; CDR3 protein: CASSQGRDRNTEAFF
V gene: TRBV3-1/TRBV3-2; J gene: TRBJ1-3; CDR3 protein: CASSQDSREPTGNTIYF